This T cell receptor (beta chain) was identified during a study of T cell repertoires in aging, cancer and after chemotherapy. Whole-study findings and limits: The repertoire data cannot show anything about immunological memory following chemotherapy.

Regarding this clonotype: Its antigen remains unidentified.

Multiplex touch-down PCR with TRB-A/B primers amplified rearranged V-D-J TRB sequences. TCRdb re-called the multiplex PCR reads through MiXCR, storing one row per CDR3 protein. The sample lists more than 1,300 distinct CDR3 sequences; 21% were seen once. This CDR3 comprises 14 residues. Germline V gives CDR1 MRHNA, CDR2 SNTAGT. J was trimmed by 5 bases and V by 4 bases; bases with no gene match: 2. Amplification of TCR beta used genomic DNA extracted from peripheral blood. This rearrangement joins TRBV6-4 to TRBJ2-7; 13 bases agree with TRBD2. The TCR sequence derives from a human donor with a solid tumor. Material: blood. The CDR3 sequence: CASSGLAGGHEQYV. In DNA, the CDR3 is TGTGCCAGCAGTGGACTAGCGGGAGGTCACGAGCAGTACGTC.